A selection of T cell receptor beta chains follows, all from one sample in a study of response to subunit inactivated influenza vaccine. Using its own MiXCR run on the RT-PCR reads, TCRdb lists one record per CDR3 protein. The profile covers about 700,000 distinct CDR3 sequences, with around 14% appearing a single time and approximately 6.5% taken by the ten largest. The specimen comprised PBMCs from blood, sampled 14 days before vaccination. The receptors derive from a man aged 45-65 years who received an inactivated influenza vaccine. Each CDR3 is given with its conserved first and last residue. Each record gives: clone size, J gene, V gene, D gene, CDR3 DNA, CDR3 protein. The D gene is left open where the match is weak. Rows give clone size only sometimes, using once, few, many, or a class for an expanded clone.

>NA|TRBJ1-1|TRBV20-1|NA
TGCAGTGCTAGGTCGGTTCTTGGGTCTGAAGCTTTCTTT
CSARSVLGSEAFF
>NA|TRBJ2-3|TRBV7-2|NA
TGTGCCAGCAGCTTCCCAGGGCGAAATACGCAGTATTTT
CASSFPGRNTQYF
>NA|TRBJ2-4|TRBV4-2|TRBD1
TGTGCCAGCAGCCAAGATGGCAGGGGGCTAATTTCAGCCAAAAACATTCAGTACTTC
CASSQDGRGLISAKNIQYF
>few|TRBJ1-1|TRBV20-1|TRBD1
TGCAGTGCCGCGACAGGGTCCCAAGCTTTCTTT
CSAATGSQAFF
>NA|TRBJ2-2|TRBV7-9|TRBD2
TGTGCCAGCAGCCCGTCTAGCGGGATTAACACCGGGGAGCTGTTTTTT
CASSPSSGINTGELFF
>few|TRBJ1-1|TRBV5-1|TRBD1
TGCGCCAGCAGCTTGGCGGGTTACAGGGGGGACACTGAAGCTTTCTTT
CASSLAGYRGDTEAFF
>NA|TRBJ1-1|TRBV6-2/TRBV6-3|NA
TGTGCCAGCAGTTCCCGGCGGGGGAACACTGAAGCTTTCTTT
CASSSRRGNTEAFF
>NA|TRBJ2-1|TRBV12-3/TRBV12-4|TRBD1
TGTGCCAGCAGTCTACAGGGGGTTTACAACAATGAGCTGTTCTTC
CASSLQGVYNNELFF
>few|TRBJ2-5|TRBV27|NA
TGTGCCAGCAGTTCCCTAAGCCAGAGGGGTAAGACCCAGTACTTC
CASSSLSQRGKTQYF
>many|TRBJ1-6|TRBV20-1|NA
TGCAGTGCTCGGACAGTTAATAATTCACCCCTCCACTTT
CSARTVNNSPLHF
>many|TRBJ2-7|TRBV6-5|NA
TGTGCCAGCAATTCCGGGACCCTTCTCTCAAGCGAGCAGTACTTC
CASNSGTLLSSEQYF
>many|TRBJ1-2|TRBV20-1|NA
TGCAGTGCTAGTACTTCCGGCTACACCTTC
CSASTSGYTF
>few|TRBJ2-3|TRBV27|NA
TGTGCCAGCAGTCCATCCCTTTATCTAGTGCCGGTGAGCGCAGATACGCAGTATTTT
CASSPSLYLVPVSADTQYF
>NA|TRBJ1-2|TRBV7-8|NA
TGTGCCAGCAGCTTAGACAGGGCTGGGTATAACTATGGCTACACCTTC
CASSLDRAGYNYGYTF
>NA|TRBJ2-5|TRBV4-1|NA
TGCGCCAGCAGCCAAGGCGACAGTCCGTGGGGTGTTGAGACCCAGTACTTC
CASSQGDSPWGVETQYF
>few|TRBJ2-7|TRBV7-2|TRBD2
TGTGCCAGCAGCTTATCGGGACTAGCGAAGGAGCAGTACTTC
CASSLSGLAKEQYF
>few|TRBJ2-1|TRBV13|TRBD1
TGTGCCAGCAGCCACGGGACAGGGGGCAATATAGATGAGCAGTTCTTC
CASSHGTGGNIDEQFF
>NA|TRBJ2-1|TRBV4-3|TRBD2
TGCGCCAGCAGCCAAGGGCGGGAGCCCTACAATGAGCAGTTCTTC
CASSQGREPYNEQFF
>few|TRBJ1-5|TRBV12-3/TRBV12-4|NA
TGTGCCAGCAGTACAGGGTCAAACAATCAGCCCCAGCATTTT
CASSTGSNNQPQHF
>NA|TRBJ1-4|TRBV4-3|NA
TGCGCCAGCAGCCACGGAGACTTCGCAACTAATGAAAAACTGTTTTTT
CASSHGDFATNEKLFF
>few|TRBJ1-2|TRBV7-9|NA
TGTGCCAGCACCGATTTTCTCGCCCGGACCTATGGCTACACCTTC
CASTDFLARTYGYTF
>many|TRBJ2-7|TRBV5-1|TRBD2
TGCGCCAGCAGCCAAGGGACTAGCAGACTCTACGAGCAGTACTTC
CASSQGTSRLYEQYF
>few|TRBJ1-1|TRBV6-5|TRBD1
TGTGCCAGCAATACAGGGACAGGGCTTTTCTTT
CASNTGTGLFF
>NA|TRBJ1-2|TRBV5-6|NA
TGTGCCACCGGAGACAGGAGCGACTATGGCTACACCTTC
CATGDRSDYGYTF
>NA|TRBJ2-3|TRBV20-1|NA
TGCAGTGCTAGTCCTCGGGAGCGGCAGAGCACAGATACGCAGTATTTT
CSASPRERQSTDTQYF
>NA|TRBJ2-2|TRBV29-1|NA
TGCAGCGCCTCTCCCGCGAACACCGGGGAGCTGTTTTTT
CSASPANTGELFF
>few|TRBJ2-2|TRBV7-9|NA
TGTGCCAGCAGCTTACCCAGGGCTAGGAACACCGGGGAGCTGTTTTTT
CASSLPRARNTGELFF
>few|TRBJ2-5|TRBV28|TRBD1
TGTGCCAGCAGCCCGCTCCCGGGACAGGAGACCCAGTACTTC
CASSPLPGQETQYF
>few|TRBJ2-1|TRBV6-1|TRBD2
TGTGCCAGCAGGAGGACTAGCGGGAGGGTAGAGGGTGAGCAGTTCTTC
CASRRTSGRVEGEQFF
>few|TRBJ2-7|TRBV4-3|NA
TGCGCCAGCAGCCAATACCGGGGGACTGTCTACGAGCAGTACTTC
CASSQYRGTVYEQYF
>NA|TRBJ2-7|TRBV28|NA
TGTGCCAGCAAATCCGCGGGAAACTCGGAGGACTACGAGCAGTACTTC
CASKSAGNSEDYEQYF
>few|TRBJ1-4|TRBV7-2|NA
TGTGCCAGCAGCTTCGCAGGGGTAGGGAATGAAAAACTGTTTTTT
CASSFAGVGNEKLFF
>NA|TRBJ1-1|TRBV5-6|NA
TGTGCCAGCAGCTACCGGGAGGGAGGTGTCAACACTGAAGCTTTCTTT
CASSYREGGVNTEAFF
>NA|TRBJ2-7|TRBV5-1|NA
TGCGCCAGCAGCTTGAGCCCAGACTACGAGCAGTACTTC
CASSLSPDYEQYF
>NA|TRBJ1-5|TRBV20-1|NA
TGCAGTGCTCAAGGGACACCCAATCAGCCCCAGCATTTT
CSAQGTPNQPQHF
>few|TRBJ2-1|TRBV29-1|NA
TGCAGCGTTTTCAGGGACCCCTCCTACAATGAGCAGTTCTTC
CSVFRDPSYNEQFF
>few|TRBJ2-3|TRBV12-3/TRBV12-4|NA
TGTGCCAGCAGCACCACGGGGTCCGGCAGACGCACAGATACGCAGTATTTT
CASSTTGSGRRTDTQYF
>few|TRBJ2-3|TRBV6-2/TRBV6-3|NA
TGTGCCAGCATAAATCCGGGAGTTACAGATACGCAGTATTTT
CASINPGVTDTQYF
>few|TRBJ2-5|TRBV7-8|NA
TGTGCCAGCAGCCTCGGACACCCAGAGACCCAGTACTTC
CASSLGHPETQYF
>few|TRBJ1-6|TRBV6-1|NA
TGTGCCAGCAGTCCCGACAGGATCAATTCACCCCTCCACTTT
CASSPDRINSPLHF
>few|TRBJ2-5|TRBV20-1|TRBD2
TGCAGTGCTAGCCCTTCCTCCCTAGCGGACCAAGAGACCCAGTACTTC
CSASPSSLADQETQYF
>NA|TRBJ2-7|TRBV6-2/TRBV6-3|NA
TGTGCCAGCAGTTACGTTAGCTCCACCTACGAGCAGTACTTC
CASSYVSSTYEQYF
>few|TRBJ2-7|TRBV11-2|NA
TGTGCCAGCAGCTTACACAGGACGGGCGAGCAGTACTTC
CASSLHRTGEQYF
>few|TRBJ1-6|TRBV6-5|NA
TGTGCCAGCAGTTACTCTTGGAGTGTTAATTCACCCCTCCACTTT
CASSYSWSVNSPLHF
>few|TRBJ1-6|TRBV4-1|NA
TGCGCCAGCAGCCGGGAAGGACAGCGGGATAATTCACCCCTCCACTTT
CASSREGQRDNSPLHF
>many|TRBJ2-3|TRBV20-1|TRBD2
TGCAGTGCCCCAAGAATGAGCGGGGGGGCAGATACGCAGTATTTT
CSAPRMSGGADTQYF
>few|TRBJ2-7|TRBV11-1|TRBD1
TGTGCCAGCACCACCGACAGGGCCAGCTACGAGCAGTACTTC
CASTTDRASYEQYF
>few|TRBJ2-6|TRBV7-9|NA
TGTGCCAGCAGCTTAGCGCTTGGGGCCAACGTCCTGACTTTC
CASSLALGANVLTF
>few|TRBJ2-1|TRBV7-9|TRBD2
TGTGCCAGCAGCACACCCGGGACTAGTACGAATGAGCAGTTCTTC
CASSTPGTSTNEQFF
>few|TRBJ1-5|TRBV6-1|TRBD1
TGTGCCAGCAGGAGAGGACAGGGTCGGGATCAGCCCCAGCATTTT
CASRRGQGRDQPQHF
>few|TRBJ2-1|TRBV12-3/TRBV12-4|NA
TGTGCCAGCAGTTTAGGACAGGCGGATGAGCAGTTCTTC
CASSLGQADEQFF
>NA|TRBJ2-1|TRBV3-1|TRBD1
TGTGCCAGCAGCAGTCCGGGACAGGGACCCAATGAGCAGTTCTTC
CASSSPGQGPNEQFF
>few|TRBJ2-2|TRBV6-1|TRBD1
TGTGCCAGCAGCGATAGGACAGGGTTCAACACCGGGGAGCTGTTTTTT
CASSDRTGFNTGELFF